The rows below give T cell receptor beta chains drawn from one sample of a study of T cell responses to AZD1222 COVID-19 vaccine. Repertoires were generated with immunoSEQ multiplex PCR, while TCRdb's copy carries only in-frame clones and drops some. The sample holds roughly 80,000 clones, 85% to 90% seen once. Sample: peripheral blood, taken on day 0 of MenACWY control vaccination. All receptors derive from an adult in good health. CDR3s include the opening cysteine and the closing phenylalanine or tryptophan. The D gene is left open where the match is weak. Expanded clones get a size class; other rows say once, few or many, or leave the size out.

D,size,J,V,DNA,CDR3
TRBD1,NA,TRBJ2-2,TRBV27,TGTGCCAGCAGTTTCCTGACAGGGGGCACCGGGGAGCTGTTTTTT,CASSFLTGGTGELFF
NA,NA,TRBJ2-7,TRBV6-6,TGTGCCAGCCGGGGTAGCGGATACGAGCAGTACTTC,CASRGSGYEQYF
NA,NA,TRBJ2-7,TRBV5-4,TGTGCCAGCAGCCGCCCCGATTCGCGTCGTGAGCAGTACTTC,CASSRPDSRREQYF
NA,NA,TRBJ2-2,TRBV6-1,TGTGCCAGCAGTGCACGCTCGGGGGCTCTTACCGGGGAGCTGTTTTTT,CASSARSGALTGELFF
TRBD1,NA,TRBJ1-5,TRBV12-3/TRBV12-4,TGTGCCAGCCTTAGACAGGGTGGGCAGCCCCAGCATTTT,CASLRQGGQPQHF
TRBD2,NA,TRBJ2-3,TRBV4-1,TGCGCCAGCAGCGGAAGCGGGAGCCGCACAGATACGCAGTATTTT,CASSGSGSRTDTQYF
NA,NA,TRBJ2-1,TRBV5-8,TGTGCCAGCAGCTTGGGAGGTGGGAACTATGAGCAGTTCTTC,CASSLGGGNYEQFF
TRBD1,NA,TRBJ1-4,TRBV7-2,TGTGCCAGCAGCTCGACACAGGGGAGAAAACTGTTTTTT,CASSSTQGRKLFF
NA,NA,TRBJ2-7,TRBV5-1,TGCGCCAGCAGCCCCCGCCTATACGAGCAGTACTTC,CASSPRLYEQYF
NA,NA,TRBJ1-1,TRBV6-1,TGTGCCAGCAGTTATACAGGGATGAACACTGAAGCTTTCTTT,CASSYTGMNTEAFF
NA,once,TRBJ2-7,TRBV30,TGTGCCTGGAGTCCCTTGGGAGATGAGCAGTACTTC,CAWSPLGDEQYF
TRBD1,NA,TRBJ1-1,TRBV5-6,TGTGCCAGCAGCTTGGGACAGGGGGCTTTTGGCACTGAAGCTTTCTTT,CASSLGQGAFGTEAFF